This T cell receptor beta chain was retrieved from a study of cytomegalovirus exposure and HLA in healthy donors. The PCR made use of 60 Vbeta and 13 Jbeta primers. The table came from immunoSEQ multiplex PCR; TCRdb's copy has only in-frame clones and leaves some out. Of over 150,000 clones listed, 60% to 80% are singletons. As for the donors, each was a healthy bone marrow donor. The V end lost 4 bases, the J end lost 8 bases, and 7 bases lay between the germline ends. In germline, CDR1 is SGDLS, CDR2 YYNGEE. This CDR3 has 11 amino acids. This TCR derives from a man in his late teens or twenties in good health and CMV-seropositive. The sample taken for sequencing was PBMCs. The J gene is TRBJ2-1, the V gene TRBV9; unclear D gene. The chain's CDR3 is CASSPIYEQFF. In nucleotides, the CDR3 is TGTGCCAGCAGCCCTATATATGAGCAGTTCTTC.